This T cell receptor (beta chain) was recovered during a study of beta chain features in type 1 diabetes (dated by TCRdb to the late 2010s). At the level of the whole study: No differences in mean age, gender distribution, total cell number or subset yield were found between patients and healthy donors. A total of about 99,000,000 sorted cells were examined across all samples, and RNA yield correlated strongly with the number of cells per subset. In the study, recently diagnosed type 1 diabetes patients and matched healthy donors were compared on the TCRB repertoires of their sorted circulating CD4+ T cell subsets. Whereas all 28 donors provided naive and central memory subsets, regulatory and stem cell-like memory subsets were isolated from just 8 patients and about 8 healthy donors. Study-wide conclusions, independent of this receptor: PCR may preferentially amplify shorter templates, but because patient and control samples were amplified and corrected together, any resulting skew would affect both groups equally. Because cDNA was sequenced instead of genomic DNA, highly expressing activated cells could be over-represented, though the groups showed no difference in activation or CD3 levels. Naive, central memory and regulatory TCRB repertoires appeared more similar among patients than among healthy donors. Patients with type 1 diabetes made fewer insertions and deleted more nucleotides at VDJ recombination sites, implying thymic rearrangement abnormalities. Because the HLA sub-analyses included only small numbers of individuals, any influence of HLA type on TCRB rearrangement was left unresolved. Type 1 diabetes patients showed a moderate but significant shortening of TCRB CDR3 length in all four CD4+ subsets.

A single peripheral blood draw of about 116 mL on average was collected from each donor into heparinised tubes. Naive, central memory, regulatory and stem cell-like memory CD4+ T cells were sorted on a BD FACSAria II using a panel including CD45RO, CCR7, CD25, CD127, CD95 and CD27. All sorted populations exceeded 95% purity. PBMCs were isolated immediately by Lymphoprep density gradient centrifugation and stained directly without culture. Samples were stained and sorted in pairs, with one healthy donor and one patient per experiment, so that batch effects were minimized. Details on this clone: What this receptor recognizes is not known. The sample holds no much larger clone one base away, and base qualities are not on file.

The CDR3 numbers 13 residues from cysteine through phenylalanine. CDR3 DNA only is kept here, 39 bases in frame from base 1. Relative to germline, V is 4 bases shorter and J is 5 bases shorter, with 11 bases between their ends. As encoded in the germline V gene, CDR1 is LGHNA while CDR2 is YSLEER. The entire amount of isolated RNA was reverse transcribed using the High Capacity cDNA Reverse Transcription Kit, so the sequenced TCRB transcripts were expressed ones. Deep immunoSEQ sequencing was performed on naive, central memory and regulatory T cell samples, with an average of about 3.57 million total reads per sample. Sorted cells were lysed in RLT buffer and RNA was extracted with DNase-treated RNeasy Micro or Mini kits, depending on cell number. To prevent cross-contamination, each cell subset was processed individually, whereas patient and healthy donor samples were processed jointly. TCRB sequences were amplified from cDNA with the immunoSEQ multiplex PCR, producing 87-bp fragments spanning the CDR3 region. The amplicons were sequenced using the Illumina HiSeq platform. The authors processed their data as follows. Synthetic template baselines were used to correct PCR bias computationally, reads within Hamming distance 2 were collapsed together, and singletons that could not be merged were discarded. Reads were aligned to IMGT to assign V, D and J genes, CDR3 length, and insertions or deletions at six rearrangement sites. Within each subset, clonotype counts were normalized to sorted cell number, after which true diversity and Gini coefficients were computed with the tcR R package. Repertoire sharing was quantified using the overlap coefficient calculated on TCRB nucleotide sequences. As a proxy for the pre-selection repertoire, out-of-frame TCRB sequences from naive cells were analyzed. The source is immuneACCESS, and TCRdb retained only in-frame sequences with V and J called. Part of the clones is not carried over; for the studies checked, unresolved V genes explain less than half of this, and the remainder is unexplained. That table gives V, J and clone size, and the DNA gave D and trimming. This sample comprises 350,000 to 450,000 clones, about 14% of them detected only once. Clones ranked in the top ten supply approximately 0.035% of the sample.

The source of this sequence is a man aged 30 to 39 in good health. The sequence is built from TRBV4-3 and TRBJ1-1; the D gene cannot be named for sure. Sequenced input: naive CD4+ T cells from blood. Per the publication, the cell subset or site label means: true naive CD4+ T cells. This receptor has the CDR3 CASSPWERTEAFF. The DNA is as follows: TGCGCCAGCAGCCCATGGGAGCGGACTGAAGCTTTCTTT.